This is a list of T cell receptor beta chains from one sample in a study of T-cell memory formation after mild COVID-19. TCRdb re-derived calls from the 5' RACE reads in MiXCR, one entry per CDR3 protein. The table has about 410,000 distinct CDR3 sequences, 23% seen once. Sequencing input: PBMCs or a T cell subset sorted from them (not recorded which). These receptors were collected from an adult woman who had mild COVID-19 (a few samples of this study predate the infection). Cell type and time point are not known. The CDR3 runs from the conserved cysteine through the conserved F or W. Each record gives: V gene, clone size, D gene, J gene, CDR3 protein, CDR3 DNA. D genes are given only for firm matches. Clone size is shown for a subset of rows, as once, few, many or a class of expanded clone.

TRBV5-1,few,-,TRBJ2-5,CASSLRVETQYF,TGCGCCAGCAGTCTAAGGGTGGAGACCCAGTACTTC
TRBV18,-,-,TRBJ2-7,CASSPVGVAYEQYF,TGTGCCAGCTCACCGGTTGGGGTCGCCTACGAGCAGTACTTC
TRBV24-1,few,TRBD1,TRBJ1-4,CATSEPPGDRGEKLFF,TGTGCCACCAGTGAGCCCCCAGGGGACAGGGGTGAAAAACTGTTTTTT
TRBV7-9,few,TRBD2,TRBJ2-3,CASSRPGLVTDTQYF,TGTGCCAGCAGCCGGCCGGGACTAGTGACAGATACGCAGTATTTT
TRBV29-1,few,-,TRBJ2-3,CSVFGFADTQYF,TGCAGCGTTTTTGGGTTCGCAGATACGCAGTATTTT
TRBV6-1,few,-,TRBJ1-5,CASNYVTGLVNQPQHF,TGTGCCAGCAATTACGTGACAGGCCTGGTCAATCAGCCCCAGCATTTT
TRBV2,-,-,TRBJ2-4,CASLAGAGENIQYF,TGTGCCAGTCTGGCGGGTGCCGGGGAAAACATTCAGTACTTC
TRBV30,-,-,TRBJ2-2,CAWSVFGRGRPGELFF,TGTGCCTGGAGTGTATTCGGCAGGGGCCGGCCCGGGGAGCTGTTTTTT
TRBV7-9,-,-,TRBJ1-1,CASSFIVNNEAFF,TGTGCCAGCAGCTTTATCGTTAATAATGAAGCTTTCTTT
TRBV7-6,few,TRBD1,TRBJ2-5,CASSSPGTGGQETQYF,TGTGCCAGCAGCTCACCCGGGACAGGGGGCCAAGAGACCCAGTACTTC
TRBV7-9,-,-,TRBJ2-1,CASSATRGDFNEQFF,TGTGCCAGCAGCGCGACTAGAGGGGACTTTAATGAGCAGTTCTTC
TRBV7-8,few,-,TRBJ1-1,CASSSGGGRYTEAFF,TGTGCCAGCAGCTCGGGAGGTGGGAGATACACTGAAGCTTTCTTT
TRBV7-9,-,-,TRBJ1-2,CASSLRVDGYTF,TGTGCCAGCAGCTTGAGAGTGGATGGCTACACCTTC
TRBV28,-,-,TRBJ1-4,CASSQDLRSGKLFF,TGTGCCAGCAGTCAGGACTTGCGATCGGGAAAACTGTTTTTT
TRBV19,-,-,TRBJ2-2,CASPRGGGNTGELFF,TGTGCCAGCCCGAGGGGGGGCGGGAACACCGGGGAGCTGTTTTTT
TRBV5-1,few,TRBD2,TRBJ2-7,CASSLTSGIVDEQYF,TGCGCCAGCAGCTTAACTAGCGGGATAGTCGACGAGCAGTACTTC
TRBV3-1,-,-,TRBJ1-1,CASSPAGQLNTEAFF,TGTGCCAGCAGCCCAGCGGGGCAGTTGAACACTGAAGCTTTCTTT
TRBV11-3,-,-,TRBJ2-2,CASSWGQTGSPGELFF,TGTGCCAGCAGCTGGGGACAAACAGGTTCTCCCGGGGAGCTGTTTTTT
TRBV11-3,-,-,TRBJ2-4,CASSGGVNIQYF,TGTGCCAGCAGCGGGGGAGTTAACATTCAGTACTTC
TRBV7-7,-,-,TRBJ2-3,CASSKGTDRTDTQYF,TGTGCTAGCAGCAAAGGGACGGACCGCACAGATACGCAGTATTTT
TRBV25-1,-,TRBD2,TRBJ2-1,CASAGGGPYNEQFF,TGTGCCAGCGCCGGGGGGGGCCCGTACAATGAGCAGTTCTTC
TRBV7-9,-,-,TRBJ2-6,CATRESGANVLTF,TGTGCTACCAGAGAGTCCGGGGCCAACGTCCTGACTTTC
TRBV5-1,few,TRBD1,TRBJ2-1,CASAEGATSYNEQFF,TGCGCCAGCGCCGAGGGGGCGACCTCCTACAATGAGCAGTTCTTC
TRBV12-3/TRBV12-4,many,TRBD2,TRBJ2-2,CASSELAAGELFF,TGTGCCAGCAGTGAACTAGCGGCCGGGGAGCTGTTTTTT
TRBV6-6,-,-,TRBJ1-6,CASSYSTGGYSPLHF,TGTGCCAGCAGTTACTCGACAGGCGGGTACTCACCCCTCCACTTT
TRBV5-8,-,TRBD1,TRBJ2-5,CASRRDRGREETQYF,TGTGCCAGCAGGCGTGACAGGGGGCGGGAAGAGACCCAGTACTTC
TRBV2,few,-,TRBJ2-2,CASNLAIGELFF,TGTGCCAGCAATTTAGCAATCGGGGAGCTGTTTTTT
TRBV5-4,-,TRBD1,TRBJ1-2,CASSGMGQDLLGYTF,TGTGCCAGCAGCGGAATGGGACAGGACCTTCTGGGCTACACCTTC
TRBV28,few,-,TRBJ1-1,CASEDHTEAFF,TGTGCCAGCGAGGATCACACCGAAGCTTTCTTT
TRBV5-1,few,TRBD1,TRBJ2-7,CASSLEPGQPLEQYF,TGCGCCAGCAGCTTGGAGCCGGGACAGCCCCTGGAGCAGTACTTC
TRBV4-1,few,-,TRBJ2-3,CASSQDRVAQYF,TGCGCCAGCAGCCAAGATCGAGTAGCGCAGTATTTT
TRBV5-1,few,-,TRBJ2-7,CASSLGRERPEQYF,TGCGCCAGCAGCTTGGGTCGAGAAAGGCCCGAGCAGTACTTC
TRBV6-5,few,TRBD1,TRBJ1-1,CASSYGGQGDTEAFF,TGTGCCAGCAGTTACGGGGGACAGGGTGACACTGAAGCTTTCTTT
TRBV5-1,-,TRBD1,TRBJ2-7,CASSKDRAAYEQYF,TGCGCCAGCAGCAAGGACAGGGCGGCCTACGAGCAGTACTTC
TRBV10-3,-,TRBD2,TRBJ2-3,CAIKAGESTDTQYF,TGTGCCATCAAGGCGGGAGAAAGCACAGATACGCAGTATTTT
TRBV10-3,-,-,TRBJ2-3,CAISEPQGRSTDTQYF,TGTGCCATCAGTGAGCCACAGGGACGGAGCACAGATACGCAGTATTTT
TRBV6-5,-,-,TRBJ2-7,CASRPPADSDEQYF,TGTGCCAGCAGGCCACCTGCGGACAGCGACGAGCAGTACTTC
TRBV12-3/TRBV12-4,-,-,TRBJ1-2,CASSAGSGAGYTF,TGTGCCAGCAGCGCCGGGTCAGGGGCTGGCTACACCTTC
TRBV20-1,few,-,TRBJ2-1,CSARDPYSNEQFF,TGCAGTGCTAGAGATCCCTACTCCAATGAGCAGTTCTTC
TRBV9,few,-,TRBJ2-5,CASSVARAAQRETQYF,TGTGCCAGCAGCGTAGCCAGGGCGGCACAACGGGAGACCCAGTACTTC
TRBV29-1,few,-,TRBJ1-1,CSVRSPGYTEAFF,TGCAGCGTTCGGTCCCCGGGGTACACTGAAGCTTTCTTT
TRBV18,few,-,TRBJ2-1,CASSPLTARYEQFF,TGTGCCAGCTCACCACTGACAGCTCGCTATGAGCAGTTCTTC
TRBV7-2,-,TRBD1,TRBJ2-7,CASSLEDGTVAYEQYF,TGTGCCAGCAGCTTAGAAGACGGGACAGTTGCCTACGAGCAGTACTTC
TRBV9,-,-,TRBJ1-1,CASSVASGSGLTEAFF,TGTGCCAGCAGCGTAGCTAGTGGCAGTGGACTCACTGAAGCTTTCTTT
TRBV7-8,few,-,TRBJ1-2,CASRKPQGGYTF,TGTGCCAGCAGAAAACCTCAGGGGGGCTACACCTTC
TRBV20-1,few,-,TRBJ2-1,CSAPGLVYNEQFF,TGCAGTGCGCCGGGACTGGTTTACAATGAGCAGTTCTTC
TRBV7-8,-,-,TRBJ2-3,CASSRREGGTDTQYF,TGTGCCAGCAGCCGCAGGGAAGGCGGGACAGATACGCAGTATTTT